Included here is one TCR beta chain sequence, with context. What it binds is unknown. The time point: baseline, week 1 (first vaccination visit). Treatment in this sample: pre-vaccination baseline after standard-of-care therapy. Repertoires were generated with immunoSEQ multiplex PCR, while TCRdb's copy carries only in-frame clones and drops some. The sample yields 55,000 to 70,000 clones, 75% to 85% seen once. The germline V gene has CDR1 LNHDA and CDR2 SQIVND (reference sequence). The V gene lost 3 bases and the J gene lost 1 base, with 6 bases spanning the gap. This CDR3 contains 13 residues. The sample belongs to a study of a mutant IDH1 vaccine in newly diagnosed glioma. Whole-study results and caveats: Patients mounted vaccine-induced immune responses in approximately 93% of cases.

The specimen was PBMCs, collected from a glioma patient treated with radiotherapy, temozolomide or both. This clonotype was sampled from a man in his forties or fifties with glioma. The rearrangement joins TRBV19 to TRBJ1-1; D is ambiguous. CDR3 loop: CASSMGRNTEAFF. CDR3 DNA: TGTGCCAGTAGTATGGGCAGGAACACTGAAGCTTTCTTT.